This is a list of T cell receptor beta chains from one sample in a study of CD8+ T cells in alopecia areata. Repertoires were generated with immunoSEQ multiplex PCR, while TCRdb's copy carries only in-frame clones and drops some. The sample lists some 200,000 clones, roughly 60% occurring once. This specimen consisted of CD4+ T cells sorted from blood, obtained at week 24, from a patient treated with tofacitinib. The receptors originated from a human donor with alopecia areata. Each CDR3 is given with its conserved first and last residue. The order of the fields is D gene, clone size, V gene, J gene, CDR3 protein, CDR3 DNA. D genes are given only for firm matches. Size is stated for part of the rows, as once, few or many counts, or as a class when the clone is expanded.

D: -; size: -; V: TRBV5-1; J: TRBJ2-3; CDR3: CASSLVARGDTQYF; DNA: TGCGCCAGCAGCTTGGTGGCTCGGGGAGATACGCAGTATTTT
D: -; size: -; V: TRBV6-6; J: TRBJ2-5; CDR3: CASSYSRDGETQYF; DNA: TGTGCCAGCAGTTACTCGAGGGATGGAGAGACCCAGTACTTC
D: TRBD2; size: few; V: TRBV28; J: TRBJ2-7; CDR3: CASSLFASGDSYEQYF; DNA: TGTGCCAGCAGTTTATTCGCTAGCGGAGACTCCTACGAGCAGTACTTC
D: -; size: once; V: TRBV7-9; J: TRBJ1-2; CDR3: CASSLAGRVGGYGYTF; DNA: TGTGCCAGCAGCTTAGCTGGTCGGGTGGGTGGCTATGGCTACACCTTC
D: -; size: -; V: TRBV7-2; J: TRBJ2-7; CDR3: CASSLALQTASSSYEQYF; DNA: TGTGCCAGCAGCTTAGCCTTACAGACAGCGTCGAGCTCCTACGAGCAGTACTTC
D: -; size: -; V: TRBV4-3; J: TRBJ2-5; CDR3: CASSQDFSQVQETQYF; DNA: TGCGCCAGCAGCCAAGATTTTAGTCAGGTCCAAGAGACCCAGTACTTC
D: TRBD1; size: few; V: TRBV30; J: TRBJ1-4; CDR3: CAWSVLRGTAGGEKLFF; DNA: TGTGCCTGGAGTGTATTACGCGGGACAGCCGGAGGTGAAAAACTGTTTTTT
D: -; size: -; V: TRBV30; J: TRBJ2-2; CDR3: CAWSANRDANTGELFF; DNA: TGTGCCTGGAGTGCGAATCGGGACGCGAACACCGGGGAGCTGTTTTTT
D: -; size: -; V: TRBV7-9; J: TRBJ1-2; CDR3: CASSLLVISVTGYTF; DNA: TGTGCCAGCAGCCTCCTCGTAATATCGGTCACTGGCTACACCTTC
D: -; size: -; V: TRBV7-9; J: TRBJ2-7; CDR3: CASSLGLSQSDYEQYF; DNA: TGTGCCAGCAGCTTAGGGCTTTCACAATCGGACTACGAGCAGTACTTC
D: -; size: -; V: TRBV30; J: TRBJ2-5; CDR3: CAWSQLVETQYF; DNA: TGTGCCTGGAGTCAACTAGTTGAGACCCAGTACTTC
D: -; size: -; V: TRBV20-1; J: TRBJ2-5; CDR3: CSASWSTQYF; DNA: TGCAGTGCTAGTTGGTCGACCCAGTACTTC
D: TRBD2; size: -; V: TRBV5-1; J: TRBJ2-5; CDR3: CASSFGGEETQYF; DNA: TGCGCCAGCAGCTTCGGGGGGGAAGAGACCCAGTACTTC
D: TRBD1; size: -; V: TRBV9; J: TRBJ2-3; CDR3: CASSVAGTGEDTQYF; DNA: TGTGCCAGCAGCGTAGCTGGGACAGGGGAAGATACGCAGTATTTT
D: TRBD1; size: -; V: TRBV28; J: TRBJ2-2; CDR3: CASSLDRGYTGELFF; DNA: TGTGCCAGCAGTTTGGACAGGGGCTACACCGGGGAGCTGTTTTTT
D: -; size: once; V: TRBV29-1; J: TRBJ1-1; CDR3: CSVRRAASAEAFF; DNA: TGCAGCGTGCGGAGGGCGGCTAGCGCTGAAGCTTTCTTT
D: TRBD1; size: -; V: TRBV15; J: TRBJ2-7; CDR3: CATRGGRGQGNEQYF; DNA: TGTGCCACCAGAGGGGGTAGGGGACAGGGCAACGAGCAGTACTTC
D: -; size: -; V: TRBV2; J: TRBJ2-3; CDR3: CASSRQGGSTDTQYF; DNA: TGTGCCAGCAGCCGGCAGGGGGGGAGCACAGATACGCAGTATTTT
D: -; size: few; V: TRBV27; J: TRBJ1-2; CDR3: CASSLSRGSGGYTF; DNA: TGTGCCAGCAGTTTAAGTCGAGGGAGCGGTGGCTACACCTTC
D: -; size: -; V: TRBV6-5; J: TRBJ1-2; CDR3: CASGGRVAYGYTF; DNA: TGTGCCAGCGGAGGCAGGGTGGCCTATGGCTACACCTTC
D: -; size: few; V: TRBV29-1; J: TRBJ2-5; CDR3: CSVEDWGRPETQYF; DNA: TGCAGCGTTGAAGACTGGGGCAGACCAGAGACCCAGTACTTC
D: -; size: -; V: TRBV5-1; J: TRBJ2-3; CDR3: CASSLERVRYTDTQYF; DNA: TGCGCCAGCAGCTTGGAGCGGGTCCGATACACAGATACGCAGTATTTT
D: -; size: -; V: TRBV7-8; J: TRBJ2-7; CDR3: CASSRNREDEQYF; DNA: TGTGCCAGCAGCAGGAACAGGGAGGACGAGCAGTACTTC
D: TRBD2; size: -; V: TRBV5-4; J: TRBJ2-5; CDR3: CASSQRAGQETQYF; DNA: TGTGCCAGCAGCCAACGAGCGGGGCAAGAGACCCAGTACTTC
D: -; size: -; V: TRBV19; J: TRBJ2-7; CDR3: CASSKQGPYEQYF; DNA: TGTGCCAGTAGTAAGCAGGGACCCTACGAGCAGTACTTC
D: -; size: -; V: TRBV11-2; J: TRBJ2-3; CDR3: CASSVTDTQYF; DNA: TGTGCCAGCAGCGTCACAGATACGCAGTATTTT
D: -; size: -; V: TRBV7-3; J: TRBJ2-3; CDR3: CASSLTFGTDTQYF; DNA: TGTGCCAGCAGCTTAACATTCGGCACAGATACGCAGTATTTT
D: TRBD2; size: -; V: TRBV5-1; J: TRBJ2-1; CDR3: CASSLRGLAGGLNEQFF; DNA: TGCGCCAGCAGCTTACGGGGACTAGCGGGGGGTTTGAATGAGCAGTTCTTC
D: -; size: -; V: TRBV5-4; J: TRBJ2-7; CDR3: CASSGGGRASSYEQYF; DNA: TGTGCCAGCAGCGGGGGTGGTCGGGCGAGCTCCTACGAGCAGTACTTC
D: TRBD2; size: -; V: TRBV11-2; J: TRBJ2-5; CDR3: CASSPLGGGGAHQETQYF; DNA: TGTGCCAGCAGCCCCCTAGGGGGCGGGGGGGCCCACCAAGAGACCCAGTACTTC
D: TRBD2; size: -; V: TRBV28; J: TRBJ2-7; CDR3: CASSFLGGGLAGASYEQYF; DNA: TGTGCCAGCAGTTTCCTCGGTGGGGGACTAGCGGGAGCATCCTACGAGCAGTACTTC
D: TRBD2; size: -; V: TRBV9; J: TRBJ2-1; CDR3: CASSVTLAGNEQFF; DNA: TGTGCCAGCAGCGTAACTTTAGCGGGAAATGAGCAGTTCTTC
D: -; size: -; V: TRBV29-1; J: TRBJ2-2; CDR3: CSFRRTDTGELFF; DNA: TGCAGCTTCCGGAGGACAGACACCGGGGAGCTGTTTTTT
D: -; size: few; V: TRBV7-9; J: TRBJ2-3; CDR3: CASSLGPAALSTDTQYF; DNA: TGTGCCAGCAGCTTAGGACCAGCGGCCCTCAGCACAGATACGCAGTATTTT
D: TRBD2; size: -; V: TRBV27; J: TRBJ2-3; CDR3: CASSDRLAGLSDTQYF; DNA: TGTGCCAGCAGTGACCGACTAGCGGGATTATCAGATACGCAGTATTTT
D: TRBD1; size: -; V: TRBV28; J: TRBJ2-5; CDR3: CASSLRRTGGYETQYF; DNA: TGTGCCAGCAGTTTGAGGCGGACAGGGGGTTACGAGACCCAGTACTTC
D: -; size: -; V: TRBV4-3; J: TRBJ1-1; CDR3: CASSQEVRQTTEAFF; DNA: TGCGCCAGCAGCCAAGAAGTGCGACAGACCACTGAAGCTTTCTTT
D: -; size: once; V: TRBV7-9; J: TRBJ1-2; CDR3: CASSIGSGSDGYTF; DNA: TGTGCCAGCAGCATAGGATCAGGGTCAGATGGCTACACCTTC
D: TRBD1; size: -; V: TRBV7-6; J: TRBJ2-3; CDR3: CASREGQGRTDTQYF; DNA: TGTGCCAGCAGGGAGGGACAGGGAAGGACAGATACGCAGTATTTT
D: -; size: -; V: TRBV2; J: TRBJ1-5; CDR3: CASRGDNQPQHF; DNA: TGTGCCAGCAGGGGGGATAATCAGCCCCAGCATTTT
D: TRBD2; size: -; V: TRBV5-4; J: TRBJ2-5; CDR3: CASSPSSGRAKETQYF; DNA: TGTGCCAGCAGCCCAAGTTCCGGGAGGGCCAAAGAGACCCAGTACTTC
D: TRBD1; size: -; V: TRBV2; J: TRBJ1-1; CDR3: CASSQQGAEAFF; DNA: TGTGCCAGCAGTCAACAGGGGGCTGAAGCTTTCTTT
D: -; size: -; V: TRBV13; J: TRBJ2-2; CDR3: CASSLSPGSTGELFF; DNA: TGTGCCAGCAGCTTATCCCCAGGGTCCACCGGGGAGCTGTTTTTT
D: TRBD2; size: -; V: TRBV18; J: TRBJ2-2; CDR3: CASSPQREQAELFF; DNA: TGTGCCAGCTCACCCCAGCGGGAGCAGGCGGAGCTGTTTTTT
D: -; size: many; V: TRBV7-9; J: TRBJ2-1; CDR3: CASSLEGRTNNEQFF; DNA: TGTGCCAGCAGCTTAGAGGGCAGAACTAACAATGAGCAGTTCTTC
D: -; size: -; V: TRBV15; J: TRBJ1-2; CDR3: CATSREQLYGYTF; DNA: TGTGCCACCAGCAGAGAGCAGTTATATGGCTACACCTTC
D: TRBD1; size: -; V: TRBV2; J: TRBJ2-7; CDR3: CASSTPGPGQGYF; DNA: TGTGCCAGCAGCACCCCGGGGCCGGGACAGGGCTACTTC
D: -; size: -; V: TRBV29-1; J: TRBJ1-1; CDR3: CSALETEAFF; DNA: TGCAGCGCTCTAGAGACTGAAGCTTTCTTT
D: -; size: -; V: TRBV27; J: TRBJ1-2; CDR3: CATRRGFENYGYTF; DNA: TGTGCCACCCGGAGAGGTTTTGAGAACTATGGCTACACCTTC
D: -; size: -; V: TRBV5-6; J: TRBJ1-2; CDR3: CASSFLLLGGNYGYTF; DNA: TGTGCCAGCAGCTTTCTTCTACTGGGGGGAAACTATGGCTACACCTTC
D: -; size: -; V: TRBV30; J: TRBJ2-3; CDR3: CAWGVGTDTQYF; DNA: TGTGCCTGGGGGGTTGGCACAGATACGCAGTATTTT
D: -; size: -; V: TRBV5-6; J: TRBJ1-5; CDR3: CASSLDVNQPQHF; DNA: TGTGCCAGCAGCTTGGACGTTAATCAGCCCCAGCATTTT
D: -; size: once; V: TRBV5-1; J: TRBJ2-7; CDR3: CASSWGSIGYEQYF; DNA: TGCGCCAGCAGCTGGGGTAGTATAGGATACGAGCAGTACTTC
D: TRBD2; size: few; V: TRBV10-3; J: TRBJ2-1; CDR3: CAVQGGSSGNNEQFF; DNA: TGTGCCGTACAAGGGGGGTCTAGCGGGAACAATGAGCAGTTCTTC
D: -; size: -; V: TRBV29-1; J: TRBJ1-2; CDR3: CSATGTNYGYTF; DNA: TGCAGCGCCACCGGGACTAACTATGGCTACACCTTC